This TCR beta chain is from a study of metastatic and nonmetastatic thyroid tumors (dated by TCRdb to about 2020). For the study in its entirety: The researchers compared repertoires between peripheral blood samples and tumor or nodule tissue samples from patients with malignant or benign thyroid disease. What the work shows at the level of the full study, not this receptor alone: In both blood and tumor samples, TCR beta diversity was reported to be significantly higher in malignant tumors than in benign nodules.

In the case of this clone: Its antigen is unknown. It has no much larger one-base neighbor in the sample; base qualities were not kept.

The receptor library was made with PCR. Sequenced using an Illumina HiSeq 4000. High-throughput sequencing was used to profile the TCR beta-chain CDR3 region of each patient. The paper's processing steps were these. The researchers built a classifier to tell apart papillary thyroid cancer patients with distant metastasis, based on CDR3 differences among clinicopathological groups. To measure repertoire diversity the researchers used the Shannon index, while the Morisita-Horn index served to gauge how similar the tumor and blood repertoires were. TCRdb's own reprocessing of the public reads used fastp at Q25 and MiXCR and kept productive beta chains. In this record, the V and J calls reflect TCRdb's handling and not the investigators' own analysis. The sample data list tens of thousands of clones, and 15% to 20% of these were observed just once. Under 25% of the sample comes from the top ten. The CDR3, from cysteine to phenylalanine, totals 15 residues. Only the CDR3 DNA is retained, 45 bases long and in frame from the first base. The germline V gene provides CDR1 SGHRS and CDR2 YFSETQ. After removal of 4 bases from V and 0 bases from J, the junction retains 1 base not matched to a gene.

No treatment had been received by any patient before thyroid surgery. Using T-cell receptor beta sequencing, the study looked back at clinical samples from patients collected from about 2011 to 2018. Material: blood. This clonotype was sampled from a female donor with papillary thyroid cancer or a benign thyroid nodule (not recorded which). Some clones in this sample may be carry-over from other donors' samples. In this chain, TRBV5-1 is recombined with TRBJ2-7; TRBD2 fits 13 bases in the junction. The CDR3 protein: CASSRTSGSSYEQYF. At the DNA level, the sequence is TGCGCCAGCAGCCGGACTAGCGGGAGCTCCTACGAGCAGTACTTC.